The entry below describes one T cell receptor beta chain. Its cognate antigen is unknown. These data are taken from a study of cytomegalovirus exposure and HLA in healthy donors. Study-wide points: Across all donors, roughly uniform sequencing depth was an assumption of the presence/absence analyses.

Germline V gene lookup returns CDR1 SNHLY and CDR2 FYNNEI. J lost 1 base, V lost 7 bases, and 7 bases had no gene match. The CDR3 is 15 residues long. The PCR had 60 Vbeta and 13 Jbeta primers. Libraries were prepared by immunoSEQ multiplex PCR; TCRdb keeps only in-frame clonotypes and omits some of them. In the table there are roughly 160,000 clones, roughly four fifths of which are singletons. This clonotype was obtained from a male donor in good health and CMV-seropositive. The chain couples TRBV2 to TRBJ1-5; 7 bases match TRBD1. The specimen was PBMCs. CDR3 loop: CASTAGQVSNQPQHF. The CDR3, as DNA: TGTGCCAGCACCGCCGGACAGGTCAGCAATCAGCCCCAGCATTTT.